This TCR beta chain is from a study of cytomegalovirus exposure and HLA in healthy donors. Study outcomes and limitations: TCR beta sequences reportedly predicted most subjects' HLA-A and HLA-B alleles accurately.

CDR1 and CDR2 from the germline V gene are GTSNPN and SVGIG (reference sequence). V shed 6 bases, J shed 5 bases, and the junction held 5 bases outside the gene matches. CDR3 length: 14 residues. A remark on this clone: Its antigen is not known.

PCR employed 60 Vbeta and 13 Jbeta primers. Libraries were prepared by immunoSEQ multiplex PCR; TCRdb keeps only in-frame clonotypes and omits some of them. The sample carries 150,000 to 200,000 clones, more than 75% recorded once. This rearrangement joins TRBV30 to TRBJ1-6; 9 bases are shared with TRBD1. The receptor was isolated from a woman between 18 and 29 years old in good health and CMV-seronegative. The sample consisted of PBMCs. The CDR3 DNA reads as TGTGCCTGTACCGGGACAGGGAATAATTCACCCCTCCACTTT. This gives the protein CACTGTGNNSPLHF. Variable domain in full (rest from reference TRBV30 and TRBJ1-6): SQTIHQWPATLVQPVGSPLSLECTVEGTSNPNLYWYRQAAGRGLQLLFYSVGIGQISSEVPQNLSASRPQDRQFILSSKKLLLSDSGFYLCACTGTGNNSPLHFGNGTRLTVT.